This is a list of T cell receptor beta chains from one sample in a study of cytomegalovirus exposure and HLA in healthy donors. Profiling relied on immunoSEQ multiplex PCR, and the TCRdb table lists in-frame clones only, not all of them. The sample holds approximately 140,000 clones; roughly three quarters are singletons and the top ten take approximately 1%. Sequencing was performed on PBMCs. The source of these receptors is a young man in good health and CMV-seronegative. The CDR3 runs from the conserved cysteine through the conserved F or W. Fields, in order: J gene, clone size, V gene, D gene, CDR3 protein, CDR3 DNA. The D gene is left open where the match is weak. A row's size may be missing; if present it is once, few, many or a size class.

J: TRBJ2-4
size: few
V: TRBV11-2
D: TRBD1
CDR3: CASSWTGENIQYF
DNA: TGTGCCAGCAGCTGGACAGGCGAAAACATTCAGTACTTC

J: TRBJ2-5
size: NA
V: TRBV7-6
D: NA
CDR3: CASSLNGGETQYF
DNA: TGTGCCAGCAGCTTAAACGGGGGAGAGACCCAGTACTTC

J: TRBJ2-3
size: NA
V: TRBV5-1
D: TRBD2
CDR3: CASSLAGGSTDTQYF
DNA: TGCGCCAGCAGCCTAGCGGGGGGGAGCACAGATACGCAGTATTTT

J: TRBJ2-7
size: NA
V: TRBV19
D: NA
CDR3: CASSKGWAYEQYF
DNA: TGTGCCAGTAGTAAAGGATGGGCTTACGAGCAGTACTTC

J: TRBJ1-1
size: NA
V: TRBV6-5
D: NA
CDR3: CASSSAGVNTEAFF
DNA: TGTGCCAGCAGTTCCGCAGGGGTTAACACTGAAGCTTTCTTT

J: TRBJ2-2
size: NA
V: TRBV7-3
D: NA
CDR3: CASSSQGPGELFF
DNA: TGTGCCAGCAGCTCACAGGGACCCGGGGAGCTGTTTTTT

J: TRBJ1-2
size: NA
V: TRBV27
D: NA
CDR3: CASKNDRDTRNYGYTF
DNA: TGTGCCAGCAAGAATGACAGAGATACCAGAAACTATGGCTACACCTTC

J: TRBJ2-3
size: once
V: TRBV29-1
D: TRBD1
CDR3: CSADRGVADTQYF
DNA: TGCAGCGCAGACAGGGGAGTCGCAGATACGCAGTATTTT

J: TRBJ2-7
size: NA
V: TRBV7-2
D: NA
CDR3: CASSLVGRTYEQYF
DNA: TGTGCCAGCAGCTTAGTTGGCAGGACCTACGAGCAGTACTTC

J: TRBJ2-1
size: few
V: TRBV10-3
D: NA
CDR3: CAITGVGGDTHNEQFF
DNA: TGTGCCATCACCGGAGTGGGCGGGGATACCCACAATGAGCAGTTCTTC

J: TRBJ2-7
size: NA
V: TRBV2
D: TRBD1
CDR3: CASIRDSSSYEQYF
DNA: TGTGCCAGTATACGGGACAGCAGCTCCTACGAGCAGTACTTC

J: TRBJ1-2
size: NA
V: TRBV6-5
D: NA
CDR3: CASSTSRGFDYGYTF
DNA: TGTGCCAGCAGTACCTCTAGGGGGTTCGACTATGGCTACACCTTC

J: TRBJ2-6
size: NA
V: TRBV15
D: NA
CDR3: CATSRDMGQAPFLGANVLTF
DNA: TGTGCCACCAGCAGAGATATGGGGCAGGCCCCTTTTCTGGGGGCCAACGTCCTGACTTTC

J: TRBJ1-5
size: NA
V: TRBV19
D: NA
CDR3: CASSIQQNNQPQHF
DNA: TGTGCCAGTAGTATACAACAGAATAATCAGCCCCAGCATTTT

J: TRBJ1-3
size: NA
V: TRBV15
D: NA
CDR3: CATSRDSSYGNTIYF
DNA: TGTGCCACCAGCAGAGATTCTAGCTATGGAAACACCATATATTTT

J: TRBJ1-6
size: NA
V: TRBV7-2
D: NA
CDR3: CASSLEVYNNSPLHF
DNA: TGTGCCAGCAGCCTGGAGGTTTACAATAATTCACCCCTCCACTTT

J: TRBJ2-7
size: few
V: TRBV5-1
D: TRBD1
CDR3: CASSLGQYYEQYF
DNA: TGCGCCAGCAGCCTGGGACAGTACTACGAGCAGTACTTC

J: TRBJ2-7
size: NA
V: TRBV27
D: NA
CDR3: CASSLSGLGQGIAYEQYF
DNA: TGTGCCAGCAGTTTATCGGGACTAGGACAGGGGATTGCCTACGAGCAGTACTTC

J: TRBJ1-2
size: NA
V: TRBV30
D: NA
CDR3: CAWLYGGQGYGYTF
DNA: TGTGCCTGGCTGTATGGGGGCCAGGGCTATGGCTACACCTTC

J: TRBJ2-7
size: few
V: TRBV4-1
D: TRBD2
CDR3: CASSLAGGEQYF
DNA: TGCGCCAGCAGCCTCGCGGGAGGAGAGCAGTACTTC

J: TRBJ2-5
size: NA
V: TRBV5-1
D: NA
CDR3: CASKEAGSIGETQYF
DNA: TGCGCCAGCAAGGAGGCAGGTTCGATCGGAGAGACCCAGTACTTC

J: TRBJ1-2
size: NA
V: TRBV19
D: TRBD1
CDR3: CASSTTGAANYGYTF
DNA: TGTGCCAGTAGTACCACAGGGGCGGCTAACTATGGCTACACCTTC

J: TRBJ1-1
size: NA
V: TRBV29-1
D: TRBD1
CDR3: CSVATGALNTEAFF
DNA: TGCAGCGTCGCGACAGGGGCCCTGAACACTGAAGCTTTCTTT

J: TRBJ1-6
size: NA
V: TRBV9
D: NA
CDR3: CASSVVGNSPLHF
DNA: TGTGCCAGCAGCGTAGTCGGGAATTCACCCCTCCACTTT

J: TRBJ2-1
size: NA
V: TRBV11-3
D: TRBD2
CDR3: CASSRTSGGIYNEQFF
DNA: TGTGCCAGCAGCCGCACTTCGGGGGGGATTTACAATGAGCAGTTCTTC

J: TRBJ1-2
size: few
V: TRBV5-6
D: NA
CDR3: CASSLRGSGGYTF
DNA: TGTGCCAGCAGCTTGCGAGGGAGCGGCGGCTACACCTTC

J: TRBJ2-2
size: NA
V: TRBV30
D: TRBD1
CDR3: CAWANLDRGTGELFF
DNA: TGTGCCTGGGCAAACCTCGACAGGGGCACCGGGGAGCTGTTTTTT

J: TRBJ2-7
size: few
V: TRBV15
D: NA
CDR3: CATSRGHRGGSYEQYF
DNA: TGTGCCACCAGCAGAGGCCACAGGGGAGGTTCCTACGAGCAGTACTTC

J: TRBJ2-1
size: NA
V: TRBV9
D: NA
CDR3: CASSGGAGGNEQFF
DNA: TGTGCCAGCAGCGGGGGGGCAGGGGGTAATGAGCAGTTCTTC

J: TRBJ1-4
size: NA
V: TRBV10-2
D: TRBD1
CDR3: CASKGAGGDEKLFF
DNA: TGCGCCAGCAAGGGTGCAGGGGGCGATGAAAAACTGTTTTTT

J: TRBJ2-3
size: NA
V: TRBV19
D: TRBD1
CDR3: CASSIDTGAFSTDTQYF
DNA: TGTGCCAGTAGTATAGATACAGGGGCTTTTTCCACAGATACGCAGTATTTT

J: TRBJ1-1
size: NA
V: TRBV29-1
D: TRBD1
CDR3: CSSRQGPNTEAFF
DNA: TGCAGCTCGAGACAGGGGCCAAACACTGAAGCTTTCTTT

J: TRBJ2-2
size: NA
V: TRBV5-1
D: NA
CDR3: CASSFPQGSTGELFF
DNA: TGCGCCAGCAGCTTTCCACAGGGTTCCACCGGGGAGCTGTTTTTT

J: TRBJ2-1
size: NA
V: TRBV2
D: TRBD1
CDR3: CASRPDREPQFF
DNA: TGTGCCAGCAGACCGGACAGGGAACCGCAGTTCTTC

J: TRBJ1-1
size: NA
V: TRBV6-5
D: NA
CDR3: CASSYIAGEAFF
DNA: TGTGCCAGCAGTTACATCGCAGGGGAAGCTTTCTTT

J: TRBJ2-7
size: once
V: TRBV30
D: TRBD1
CDR3: CAWDRDRAGEQYF
DNA: TGTGCCTGGGACCGGGACAGGGCCGGCGAGCAGTACTTC

J: TRBJ2-7
size: NA
V: TRBV6-5
D: TRBD1
CDR3: CASSPTGFNYEQYF
DNA: TGTGCCAGCAGTCCGACAGGGTTTAACTACGAGCAGTACTTC

J: TRBJ1-6
size: NA
V: TRBV27
D: NA
CDR3: CASSPVGQGNNSPLHF
DNA: TGTGCCAGCAGTCCCGTTGGCCAGGGGAACAATTCACCCCTCCACTTT

J: TRBJ2-1
size: NA
V: TRBV27
D: TRBD2
CDR3: CASSRGTSGNNEQFF
DNA: TGTGCCAGCAGTAGAGGGACTAGCGGCAACAATGAGCAGTTCTTC

J: TRBJ1-1
size: few
V: TRBV6-5
D: TRBD1
CDR3: CASSRQGAGTEAFF
DNA: TGTGCCAGCAGCCGACAGGGGGCGGGCACTGAAGCTTTCTTT

J: TRBJ2-7
size: NA
V: TRBV4-2
D: TRBD1
CDR3: CASSQERQGASYEQYF
DNA: TGTGCCAGCAGCCAAGAACGACAGGGAGCATCCTACGAGCAGTACTTC

J: TRBJ1-2
size: NA
V: TRBV27
D: TRBD1
CDR3: CASSLSMTGGNYGYTF
DNA: TGTGCCAGCAGTTTATCGATGACAGGGGGAAACTATGGCTACACCTTC

J: TRBJ1-4
size: NA
V: TRBV7-9
D: TRBD1
CDR3: CASSHDTGVNEKLFF
DNA: TGTGCCAGCAGCCACGATACAGGGGTAAATGAAAAACTGTTTTTT

J: TRBJ1-5
size: NA
V: TRBV19
D: NA
CDR3: CASSIHRASNQPQHF
DNA: TGTGCCAGTAGTATCCACAGGGCCAGCAATCAGCCCCAGCATTTT

J: TRBJ2-3
size: NA
V: TRBV9
D: TRBD2
CDR3: CASSVIAGGADTQYF
DNA: TGTGCCAGCAGCGTCATAGCGGGGGGTGCAGATACGCAGTATTTT

J: TRBJ1-3
size: NA
V: TRBV6-1
D: NA
CDR3: CASSESGGRNTIYF
DNA: TGTGCCAGCAGTGAATCGGGGGGGAGAAACACCATATATTTT

J: TRBJ2-7
size: NA
V: TRBV19
D: TRBD1
CDR3: CATGQGSYEQYF
DNA: TGTGCCACAGGACAGGGCTCCTACGAGCAGTACTTC

J: TRBJ2-3
size: NA
V: TRBV2
D: TRBD1
CDR3: CASSERGQGAPDTQYF
DNA: TGTGCCAGCAGTGAAAGGGGACAGGGGGCCCCAGATACGCAGTATTTT

J: TRBJ1-1
size: NA
V: TRBV7-8
D: TRBD1
CDR3: CASSLRTGQTMNTEAFF
DNA: TGTGCCAGCAGCTTGAGGACAGGGCAAACCATGAACACTGAAGCTTTCTTT

J: TRBJ1-2
size: NA
V: TRBV19
D: NA
CDR3: CASSPYGTRRDGYTF
DNA: TGTGCCAGTAGTCCATACGGAACCCGGCGGGATGGCTACACCTTC